This T cell receptor (beta chain) appears in the sequencing data of a study of T cells in Graves' hyperthyroidism and ophthalmopathy (dated by TCRdb to about 2019). In terms of the full investigation: Peripheral blood was collected at initial diagnosis, before any treatment. To identify distinguishing TCR V-J signatures, a discovery cohort of some 100 patients was used, comprising fewer than 45 with Graves' ophthalmopathy and around 60 with stable Graves' hyperthyroidism. Prospective prediction of ophthalmopathy was tested in an independent validation cohort of 18 to 20 hyperthyroidism patients and 15 to 17 patients who later progressed to ophthalmopathy. The roughly 100 discovery patients were randomly split 7:3 into training and test sets. The study also compared thyroid tissue and blood T-cell repertoires from over 5 Graves' hyperthyroidism patients. Once sampling was done, hyperthyroidism patients were given methimazole at a starting dose of 30 mg daily, whereas ophthalmopathy patients were given high-dose intravenous methylprednisolone. The paper reports TCR Vbeta CDR3 sequencing of approximately 140 peripheral blood samples: 43 ophthalmopathy, fewer than 85 hyperthyroidism and approximately 17 progressor patients.

Beyond this particular receptor, the publication reports: Sample size was not statistically predetermined, and investigators were not blinded to group allocation. Most expanded thyroid clonotypes (frequency above 0.001) were also detected in blood, a finding suggesting that blood repertoires may reflect thyroid immune responses. A model built on a 13 V-J signature distinguished ophthalmopathy from stable hyperthyroidism, reaching 87.88% sensitivity and around 81% specificity in cross-validation and 80%/75% in testing. During validation, the model predicted progression to ophthalmopathy a median of approximately 6.5 months ahead of onset, with almost 71% sensitivity and 72% to 80% specificity.

The TCR beta CDR3 regions were amplified from RNA transcripts. The TCR CDR3 was subjected to a first round of RT-PCR using the HTBI primer set and the Qiagen OneStep RT-PCR kit. A second multiplex PCR round built the libraries, followed by size selection and purification. Paired-end sequencing of the libraries was performed with 100 bp reads on an Illumina HiSeq2000. The authors' analysis ran thus. SOAPnuke was used to process the raw data, with reads discarded if the reads contained adapters or uncalled bases, had a mean Phred below 15, or lacked an exact constant-primer or identifier match. COPE v1.2.5 was used to merge the high-quality paired reads, and each unique nucleotide sequence was defined as a clonotype. MiTCR v1.1 was used to align clonotypes to the IMGT TRBV, TRBD and TRBJ reference segments. Only V-J combinations with frequency above 0.0001, covering 99.2% of repertoires, were analysed. A TCS score was defined as the ratio of F50 (clonal expansion) to E x V (chaos), with BLOSUM62-based TCRdist applied between CDR3 peptides within each V-J. Welch's t-statistics and random forest reduced fewer than 600 V-J features to 13, which were used in a naive Bayes classifier (R e1071). TCRdb applied fastp at Q25 and MiXCR to the public reads, then kept only in-frame beta chains. Rows matching on CDR3 protein sequence are summarized as one entry with the most common DNA and genes. The V and J calls were not made by the authors but by TCRdb's processing. The sample contains 700,000 or so distinct CDR3 sequences, about a sixth of them found a single time. The ten largest clones capture around 7.7% of the sample.

The CDR3 starts with the cysteine, ends with the phenylalanine, and has 12 residues. Only the CDR3 DNA is retained, 36 bases long and in frame from the first base. V loses 5 bases, J loses 13 bases, and the germline ends lie 15 bases apart. CDR1 and CDR2 (MDHEN, SYDVKM) derive from the germline V gene. Ten or more counts support this clonotype. Its antigen has not been determined. Base qualities are not recorded, but no much larger clone differs from it by a single base. A patient counted as having stable Graves' hyperthyroidism if no progression to ophthalmopathy occurred over 18 months of follow-up. Hyperthyroidism patients were aged 18 to 65 years and newly diagnosed, with disease duration of less than 2 months. Any patient with an uncontrolled infection, another autoimmune disease, pregnancy or lactation was excluded. Diagnoses were based on clinical symptoms, serum thyroxine and TRAb, thyroid ultrasound and orbital computed tomography. PBMCs were isolated from 8 to 10 ml of fresh peripheral blood by Ficoll-Paque density gradient centrifugation. Total RNA was extracted using Trizol reagent, and RNA quality was assessed on an Agilent 2100 Bioanalyzer.

The sequence links TRBV28 to TRBJ1-5; there is no confident call for the D gene. The sample comprised blood. The sequence came from a man in his late teens or twenties with Graves' hyperthyroidism. The encoded CDR3 is CASSAQHESQHF. The DNA sequence is given as TGTGCCAGCAGTGCCCAGCATGAGTCGCAGCATTTT.